The rows below give T cell receptor beta chains drawn from one sample of a study of cytomegalovirus exposure and HLA in healthy donors. Generated by immunoSEQ multiplex PCR, the TCRdb table keeps only in-frame clones and is missing some. This table has 150,000 to 200,000 clones, over 65% appearing once. The material sequenced was PBMCs. These receptors were obtained from a man in his late teens or twenties in good health and CMV-seropositive. CDR3s include the opening cysteine and the closing phenylalanine or tryptophan. A D gene is named only where the DNA matches it firmly. Size values are once, few and many counts, or a class for expanded clones, and some rows have none.

NA	TRBD2	TRBV5-6	TRBJ2-1	CASSPGGRYNEQFF	TGTGCCAGCAGCCCGGGGGGGCGCTACAATGAGCAGTTCTTC
NA	NA	TRBV19	TRBJ1-2	CASKGTDLRSHYGYTF	TGTGCCAGTAAAGGGACTGACTTACGGTCCCACTATGGCTACACCTTC
NA	NA	TRBV5-4	TRBJ2-5	CATSISRAAAGETQYF	TGTGCCACCAGCATTAGTAGGGCTGCTGCGGGGGAGACCCAGTACTTC
NA	TRBD1	TRBV5-1	TRBJ1-3	CASSWDRGDTIYF	TGCGCCAGCAGCTGGGACAGGGGAGACACCATATATTTT
few	TRBD2	TRBV11-2	TRBJ2-1	CASSFPGGLWNEQFF	TGTGCCAGCAGCTTCCCGGGAGGACTTTGGAATGAGCAGTTCTTC
NA	TRBD2	TRBV2	TRBJ2-1	CASSELAGGNEQFF	TGTGCCAGCAGTGAACTAGCGGGGGGCAATGAGCAGTTCTTC
NA	NA	TRBV6-1	TRBJ1-1	CASTQSGGFAEAFF	TGTGCCAGCACTCAGTCGGGGGGCTTCGCTGAAGCTTTCTTT
NA	NA	TRBV18	TRBJ1-1	CASSPGADEAFF	TGTGCCAGCTCACCAGGGGCGGATGAAGCTTTCTTT
NA	TRBD1	TRBV7-2	TRBJ2-1	CASSSRGSYNEQFF	TGTGCCAGCAGCTCCAGGGGGTCCTACAATGAGCAGTTCTTC
few	NA	TRBV5-1	TRBJ1-3	CASSLRIGQHSGNTIYF	TGCGCCAGCAGCTTGAGGATAGGACAGCACTCTGGAAACACCATATATTTT
NA	NA	TRBV28	TRBJ1-5	CASSSTVTNQPQHF	TGTGCCAGCAGTTCGACAGTCACCAATCAGCCCCAGCATTTT
once	TRBD1	TRBV28	TRBJ1-5	CASSQPPGGLQPQHF	TGTGCCAGCAGTCAACCCCCAGGGGGTCTTCAGCCCCAGCATTTT
NA	TRBD1	TRBV27	TRBJ2-1	CASSRTGAVNEQFF	TGTGCCAGCAGCCGGACAGGGGCGGTCAATGAGCAGTTCTTC
many	NA	TRBV6-1	TRBJ2-2	CASILSGDTGELFF	TGTGCCAGCATACTGTCGGGGGACACCGGGGAGCTGTTTTTT
NA	NA	TRBV11-2	TRBJ1-5	CASSLGGAHSNQPQHF	TGTGCCAGCAGCTTGGGGGGTGCTCATAGCAATCAGCCCCAGCATTTT
few	TRBD1	TRBV2	TRBJ1-6	CASSDQGALGNSPLHF	TGTGCCAGCAGCGATCAGGGGGCCCTCGGAAATTCACCCCTCCACTTT
few	TRBD2	TRBV28	TRBJ2-2	CASRGANTGELFF	TGTGCCAGCCGGGGGGCGAACACCGGGGAGCTGTTTTTT
NA	TRBD1	TRBV19	TRBJ1-5	CASSSPGGTGGDQPQHF	TGTGCCAGTAGTTCCCCGGGAGGGACAGGGGGCGATCAGCCCCAGCATTTT
few	NA	TRBV4-2	TRBJ1-2	CASSQDQGGYGYTF	TGTGCCAGCAGCCAAGACCAGGGTGGCTATGGCTACACCTTC
NA	TRBD2	TRBV5-1	TRBJ2-2	CASSLGPSGNTGELFF	TGCGCCAGCAGCTTGGGGCCTAGCGGCAACACCGGGGAGCTGTTTTTT
NA	NA	TRBV27	TRBJ1-1	CASSMRQKNTEAFF	TGTGCCAGCAGTATGCGACAGAAGAACACTGAAGCTTTCTTT
NA	TRBD1	TRBV5-1	TRBJ1-1	CASSKGQMNTEAFF	TGCGCCAGCAGCAAGGGACAGATGAACACTGAAGCTTTCTTT
once	TRBD1	TRBV5-6	TRBJ1-6	CASSLGTGRNSPLHF	TGTGCCAGCAGCTTGGGGACAGGGAGGAATTCACCCCTCCACTTT
NA	NA	TRBV7-9	TRBJ1-1	CASSRSTASTEAFF	TGTGCCAGCAGCCGCTCGACAGCGAGCACTGAAGCTTTCTTT
NA	NA	TRBV10-1	TRBJ2-3	CASSPKAQDTQYF	TGCGCCAGCAGCCCGAAAGCCCAAGATACGCAGTATTTT